This record concerns one TCR beta chain sequence. This receptor's antigen is unknown. The input lacks base qualities; no much larger clone sits a single base away. These data belong to a study of blood T cell repertoires in COVID-19 (dated by TCRdb to between 2020 and 2021). General notes on the study: Collaborator samples came from the United States, Italy and Spain and covered acute and convalescent phases of COVID-19. The material from the prospective study consisted of cDNA or gDNA derived from T cells, B-cell-depleted T cells, or PBMCs. The repertoires were released in a freely available public database intended as a resource for research on the immune response to SARS-CoV-2. Where available, HLA class I and class II types were obtained from metadata supplied by the sample provider rather than from assay-based typing. A de-identified subject ID, COVID-19 status, age in years and sex were almost always included in the sample metadata. The samples were drawn from two sources: the first 160 participants of the ongoing ImmuneRACE study, and some 1,300 subjects contributed by 6 global collaborators. The dataset comprised deeply sampled blood TCRbeta repertoires from subjects exposed to, actively infected with, or recovered from COVID-19. Points the paper makes about the study in general: How much clinical and demographic metadata was included differed by source and by participant, and the metadata was provided uncurated.

TCRbeta CDR3 regions were amplified from genomic DNA by means of the immunoSEQ Assay, a bias-controlled multiplex PCR. As for the authors' bioinformatics: Within the assay, amplification of reference gene primers was used to estimate how many nucleated cells each sample contained. To quantify the absolute abundance of each unique TCRbeta CDR3 rearrangement, sequence reads were collapsed and filtered. For each sample, productive Simpson clonality was calculated as the square root of Simpson's diversity index across productive rearrangements. The clones in this table, taken by TCRdb from immuneACCESS, are in-frame only. Not every clone is retained; where verified, under half of the shortfall comes from an unresolved V gene, and the cause of the rest is unknown. The DNA gave D and trimming, while V, J and clone size come from that table. For this sample the table gives about 230,000 clones, of which roughly 83% were detected only once. The top ten clones comprise 2.5% to 3% of the sample.

The collaborating institutions used their own protocols to collect whole blood in K2EDTA tubes. For TCRbeta analysis, collaborators shipped samples in one of three forms: frozen whole blood, isolated PBMCs, or DNA extracted from either of those sample types. V and J lose 2 bases and 7 bases, and a span of 14 bases separates them. Counted from cysteine to phenylalanine, this CDR3 has 15 amino acids. CDR3 DNA is the only sequence kept; it has 45 bases, read in frame from the first base. Based on the germline V gene, the CDR1 and CDR2 sequences are MNHEY and SVGAGI. The sequence came from a woman aged 70-85 years with active or convalescent COVID-19. Sequenced material: peripheral blood. This receptor chain uses TRBV6-5 and TRBJ2-2; no D segment can be confidently identified. At the DNA level, the sequence is TGTGCCAGCAGTTACGCCGGGTCGTTTAGCGGGGAGCTGTTTTTT. It translates to CASSYAGSFSGELFF.